These 17 T cell receptor beta chains were sequenced from one sample in a study of technical replicates of blood from a handful of donors. The data were produced by immunoSEQ multiplex PCR, yet TCRdb's version contains in-frame clones alone and is incomplete. The sample has roughly 80,000 clones, 96% seen once. Sample: T cells isolated from PBMCs. The receptors were sampled from a human donor in good health.

This chain links TRBV4-1 with TRBJ2-1; TRBD2 is a possible D gene (6 bases). In germline, CDR1 is MGHRA, CDR2 YSYEKL. This CDR3 comprises 16 residues. V lost 1 base and J lost 6, with 16 bases in between. CDR3 sequence: CASSQVGGLGTNEQFF. The CDR3 bases are TGCGCCAGCAGCCAAGTTGGGGGACTTGGGACCAATGAGCAGTTCTTC.

The rearrangement links TRBV30 to TRBJ2-7; D might be TRBD1 (6 bases). CDR3 length equals 14 residues. Trimming shortened V by 4 bases and J by 3 bases, and 16 bases separated the two germline ends. The germline CDR1 and CDR2 sequences are GTSNPN and SVGIG (reference sequence). The CDR3 DNA sequence: TGTGCCTGGAAATTGGGGGCAGGTGACTACGAGCAGTACTTC. This gives the protein CAWKLGAGDYEQYF.

This rearrangement joins TRBV25-1 to TRBJ1-2, with TRBD1 matching 8 bases. The CDR3 is made up of 13 amino acids. Germline loops: CDR1 MGHDK, CDR2 SYGVNS. After removal of 5 bases from V and 8 bases from J, the junction contained 7 bases not matched to a gene. The CDR3: CASSNTGTGGYTF. The CDR3 DNA sequence: TGTGCCAGCAGTAATACCGGGACAGGAGGCTACACCTTC.

The genes are TRBV6-1 and TRBJ2-2; 8 nucleotides agree with TRBD1. CDR3 length: 15 residues. Trimming took 6 bases from V and 0 from J; bases not matched to a gene: 3. Germline loops: CDR1 MNHNS, CDR2 SASEGT. Written as DNA, the CDR3 is TGTGCCAGCAGGAGGACAGGGTCGAACACCGGGGAGCTGTTTTTT. Translated: CASRRTGSNTGELFF.

J is TRBJ2-3 and V is TRBV7-9; D call uncertain. With 1 base removed from V and 5 bases from J, the gap between germline ends came to 4 bases. The CDR3 extends over 12 amino acids. Germline assignment: CDR1 SEHNR and CDR2 FQNEAQ (reference sequence). The CDR3 spells CASSLGKDTQYF. In DNA, the CDR3 is TGTGCCAGCAGCTTAGGTAAAGATACGCAGTATTTT.

The chain employs TRBV28 and TRBJ1-5, with 9 bases aligning to TRBD1. Unmatched junction bases numbered 5, after V lost 1 base and J lost 4 bases. The germline V gene has CDR1 MDHEN and CDR2 SYDVKM. The CDR3 consists of 16 residues. The CDR3, as DNA: TGTGCCAGCAGTTTATCGGGACAGGGAGATAATCAGCCCCAGCATTTT. This sequence encodes CASSLSGQGDNQPQHF.

This clone came up once. As DNA, the CDR3 is TGTGCCAGCCCTTATTCACCCCTCCACTTT. It yields the protein CASPYSPLHF. This chain links TRBV9 with TRBJ1-6; no clear D gene. Looked up from germline, CDR1 is SGDLS and CDR2 is YYNGEE. Trimming took off 7 bases at V and 8 bases at J, with 4 bases between the two ends. The CDR3 runs 10 residues. Drawing the rest from reference TRBV9 and TRBJ1-6, the complete variable domain is DSGVTQTPKHLITATGQRVTLRCSPRSGDLSVYWYQQSLDQGLQFLIQYYNGEERAKGNILERFSAQQFPDLHSELNLSSLELGDSALYFCASPYSPLHFGNGTRLTVT.

The rearrangement links TRBV2 to TRBJ2-3, with 10 bases matching TRBD2. This CDR3 region has 14 residues. In germline, CDR1 is SNHLY, CDR2 FYNNEI. J was trimmed by 6 bases and V by 9 bases; bases with no gene match: 9. CDR3 nucleotides: TGTGCCAGTGAACCCCCGGGACTAGCGGATACGCAGTATTTT. Residues: CASEPPGLADTQYF.

V and J are TRBV4-2 and TRBJ2-7, with TRBD2 matching 8 bases. Germline loops: CDR1 LGHNA, CDR2 YNFKEQ. V lost 0 bases to trimming and J lost 0 bases; unmatched junction nucleotides: 13. This CDR3 region has 19 residues. The CDR3 sequence is CASSQDPLASGRYSYEQYF. CDR3 nucleotide sequence: TGTGCCAGCAGCCAAGACCCTTTGGCTAGCGGGCGTTACTCCTACGAGCAGTACTTC.

J is TRBJ2-3 and V is TRBV29-1; a possible D gene is TRBD1 (6 bases). The V end was cut by 8 bases, the J end by 6 bases, with 15 bases between. The CDR3 length is 12 residues. Germline assignment: CDR1 SQVTM and CDR2 ANQGSEA. Here the CDR3 DNA reads TGCAGCTCCTGGACAGCCCGTGATACGCAGTATTTT. This gives the protein CSSWTARDTQYF.

This chain uses TRBV28 with TRBJ2-5; 7 nucleotides align to TRBD1. Germline V lookup: CDR1 MDHEN, CDR2 SYDVKM. Germline trimming cut 5 bases from V and 2 bases from J; bases unmatched to any gene: 5. The CDR3 has 14 amino acids. The DNA of the CDR3 is TGTGCCAGCAGTCCGACAGGGTTTCAAGAGACCCAGTACTTC. Its protein product is CASSPTGFQETQYF.

The V gene is TRBV6-4, the J gene TRBJ2-7, with a possible D match to TRBD1 (5 bases). The ends were cut back, 2 bases at V and 2 bases at J, with 10 bases in the middle. Germline assignment: CDR1 MRHNA and CDR2 SNTAGT. CDR3 length: 14 residues. Here the CDR3 reads CASSDEAGTYEQYF. DNA for the CDR3: TGTGCCAGCAGTGACGAGGCAGGGACCTACGAGCAGTACTTC.

The chain joins TRBV7-9 to TRBJ2-1; D might be TRBD2 (6 bases). Germline V gives CDR1 SEHNR, CDR2 FQNEAQ (reference sequence). V was shortened by 8 bases and J by 7 bases, with 27 bases between the two germline ends. The CDR3 has 17 amino acids. The chain's CDR3 is CASLTSLGGFKENEQFF. In nucleotides, the CDR3 is TGTGCCAGCCTAACTAGCCTGGGGGGTTTCAAGGAGAATGAGCAGTTCTTC.

The chain combines TRBV4-1 with TRBJ2-3, with 11 bases matching TRBD2. With 0 bases clipped from V and 2 bases from J, the junction kept 4 bases outside the gene matches. Looked up from germline, CDR1 is MGHRA and CDR2 is YSYEKL. The CDR3 runs to 17 residues. The DNA of the CDR3 is TGCGCCAGCAGCCAAGAACGACTAGCGGGGCTCACAGATACGCAGTATTTT. Its protein product is CASSQERLAGLTDTQYF.

V usage is TRBV11-2 and J usage is TRBJ2-1; the D is unclear. CDR3 length: 12 residues. Germline V gene lookup returns CDR1 SGHAT and CDR2 FQNNGV. V was shortened by 5 bases and J by 4 bases, with 6 bases between the two germline ends. In nucleotides, the CDR3 is TGTGCCAGCAGCCCGGGTTACAATGAGCAGTTCTTC. It encodes CASSPGYNEQFF.

V usage is TRBV27 and J usage is TRBJ1-2, with 9 bases fitting TRBD1. CDR1 is MNHEY and CDR2 is SMNVEV in the germline V gene (reference sequence). V shed 3 bases and J 2 bases; nucleotides not matched to a gene: 1. The CDR3 has 14 residues. In nucleotides, the CDR3 is TGTGCCAGCAGTTTGGACAGGGGAAACTATGGCTACACCTTC. Its translation: CASSLDRGNYGYTF.

V gene TRBV27 combines with J gene TRBJ1-5; 8 positions match TRBD1. V was clipped by 4 bases and J by 5 bases; unmatched bases: 4. Per germline, CDR1 MNHEY and CDR2 SMNVEV (reference sequence). This CDR3 spans 14 amino acids. CDR3 sequence reads: CASSSGTGYQPQHF. The CDR3 coding sequence is TGTGCCAGCAGTTCCGGGACAGGCTATCAGCCCCAGCATTTT.